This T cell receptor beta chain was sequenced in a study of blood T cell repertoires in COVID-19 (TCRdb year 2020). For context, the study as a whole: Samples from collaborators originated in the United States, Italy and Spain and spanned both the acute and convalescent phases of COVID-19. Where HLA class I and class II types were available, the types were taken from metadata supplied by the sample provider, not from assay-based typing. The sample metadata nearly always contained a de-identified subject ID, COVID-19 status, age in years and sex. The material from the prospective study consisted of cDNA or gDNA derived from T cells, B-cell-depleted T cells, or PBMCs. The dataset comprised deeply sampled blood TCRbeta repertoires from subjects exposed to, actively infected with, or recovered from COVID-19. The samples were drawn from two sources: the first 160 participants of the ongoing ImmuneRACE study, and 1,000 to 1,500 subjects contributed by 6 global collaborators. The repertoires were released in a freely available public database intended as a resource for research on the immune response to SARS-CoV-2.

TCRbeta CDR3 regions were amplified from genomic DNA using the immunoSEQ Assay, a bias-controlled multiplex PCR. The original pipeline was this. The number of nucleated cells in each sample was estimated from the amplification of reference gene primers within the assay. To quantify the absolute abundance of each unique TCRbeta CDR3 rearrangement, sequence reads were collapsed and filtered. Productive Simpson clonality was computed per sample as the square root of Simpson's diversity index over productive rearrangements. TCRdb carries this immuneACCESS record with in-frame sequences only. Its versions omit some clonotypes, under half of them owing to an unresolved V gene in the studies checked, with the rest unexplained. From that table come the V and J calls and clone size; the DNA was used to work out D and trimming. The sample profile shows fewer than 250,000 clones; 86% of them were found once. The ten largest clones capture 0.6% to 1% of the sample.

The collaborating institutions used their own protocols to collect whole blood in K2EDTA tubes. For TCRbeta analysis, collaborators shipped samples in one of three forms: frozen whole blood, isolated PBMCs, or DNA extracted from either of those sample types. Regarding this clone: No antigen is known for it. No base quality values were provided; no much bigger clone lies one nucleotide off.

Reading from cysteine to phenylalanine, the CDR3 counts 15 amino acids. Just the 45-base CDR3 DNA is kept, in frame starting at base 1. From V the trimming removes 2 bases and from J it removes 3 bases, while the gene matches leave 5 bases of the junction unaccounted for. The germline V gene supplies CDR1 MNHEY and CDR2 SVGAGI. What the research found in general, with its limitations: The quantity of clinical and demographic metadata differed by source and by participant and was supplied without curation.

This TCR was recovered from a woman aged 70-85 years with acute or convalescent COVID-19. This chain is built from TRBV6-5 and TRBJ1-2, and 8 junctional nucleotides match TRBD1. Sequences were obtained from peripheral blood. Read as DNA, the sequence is TGTGCCAGCAGTTACCGGGACAGGCGGTACTATGGCTACACCTTC. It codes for CASSYRDRRYYGYTF.